This paragraph reports one T cell receptor (beta chain). The target antigen is unknown. TCRbeta library construction was performed incorporating unique molecular identifiers. Using its own MiXCR run on the PCR reads, TCRdb lists one record per CDR3 protein. The top ten hold around 41% of the sample, which has about 350,000 distinct CDR3 sequences, about a sixth seen once. J lost 5 bases, V lost 6 bases, and 8 bases had no gene match. The CDR3 runs to 14 residues. CDR1 SNHLY and CDR2 FYNNEI come from the germline V gene. The data stem from a study of T-cell reconstitution after alpha-beta-depleted transplantation in children. Points from the study as a whole: Surviving recipient T cells and thymic progenitors accounted for the high day-60 TCRbeta diversity observed in some patients. T-cell counts and diversity at one year post-transplant came mainly from newly produced T cells. Alpha-beta T cells about two months after transplant reportedly derived from several hundred expanded graft clones.

The source was PBMCs, mostly from graft donor cells, collected 360 days after TCRalphabeta/CD19-depleted stem cell transplant. The receptor was derived from a male patient under 10 years old who had a stem cell transplant for acute lymphoblastic leukemia, so the T cells may come from the graft donor. The chain links TRBV2 to TRBJ2-5; 8 bases fit TRBD2. The CDR3, as DNA: TGTGCCAGCAGATGGACTAGCCGAGGGGAGACCCAGTACTTC. Its translation: CASRWTSRGETQYF.